These 7 T cell receptor beta chains share one sample of origin, sequenced in a study of shared clonotypes between healthy human individuals. Produced via immunoSEQ multiplex PCR; TCRdb's table is partial and in-frame only. The table shows approximately 840,000 clones, with about 96% occurring only once. Only CD45RO-negative cells positively selected for CCR7 counted as naive CD8 cells, so terminally differentiated effector memory CD45RA+ cells were excluded. Material: naive CD8+ T cells sorted from blood. Receptors were obtained from a young man in good health.

Worth noting for this clone: In the same sample, other DNA sequences code for this CDR3. V gene TRBV29-1 combines with J gene TRBJ2-5, with 12 nucleotides matching TRBD2. This CDR3 contains 15 residues. Germline V lookup: CDR1 SQVTM, CDR2 ANQGSEA. Trimming cost V 2 bases and J 3 bases; bases outside gene matches: 4. This CDR3 reads CSVELAGGPEETQYF. DNA for the CDR3: TGCAGCGTTGAACTAGCGGGAGGGCCAGAAGAGACCCAGTACTTC.

Notes on this clone: The junction departs from the called germline gene at one end, perhaps through a read error. The chain recombines TRBV7-7 with TRBJ2-5; D is unclear. Germline CDR1 and CDR2: SSHAT and FNYEAQ (reference sequence). The CDR3 runs to 13 residues. The CDR3 nucleotides are TGTGCTAGCAGCTTAAAGTGGCTGGAGACCCAGTACTTC. This translates into CASSLKWLETQYF.

This clone was seen just once. This sequence joins TRBV5-1 and TRBJ2-2; weak D call: TRBD1 (6 bases). From germline, CDR1 is SGHRS and CDR2 YFSETQ. The CDR3 sequence is 16 residues long. The ends were cut back, 1 base at V and 2 bases at J, with 12 bases in the middle. Here the CDR3 reads CASSLRQGPNTGELFF. The CDR3 DNA reads as TGCGCCAGCAGCTTGAGGCAGGGGCCCAACACCGGGGAGCTGTTTTTT.

The rearrangement uses TRBV19 and TRBJ2-7; possibly TRBD1 for D (6 bases). Germline V gene data show CDR1 as LNHDA and CDR2 as SQIVND (reference sequence). With 6 bases removed from V and 2 bases from J, the gap between germline ends came to 17 bases. The CDR3 has 15 amino acids. CDR3: CASSLGQGFPYEQYF. The DNA for the CDR3 is TGTGCCAGTAGCCTCGGGCAGGGGTTCCCCTACGAGCAGTACTTC.

The J gene is TRBJ2-1, the V gene TRBV27, with unresolved D. Trimming removed 1 base from V and 5 bases from J, with 18 bases in between. Germline CDR1 and CDR2: MNHEY and SMNVEV (reference sequence). This CDR3 region has 17 residues. The CDR3, as DNA: TGTGCCAGCAGTTTATTAGTATCGGGTGGACCACACAATGAGCAGTTCTTC. This sequence encodes CASSLLVSGGPHNEQFF.

The chain couples TRBV29-1 to TRBJ1-2, with D unclear. Germline V gene sequence: CDR1 SQVTM, CDR2 ANQGSEA. This CDR3 spans 13 amino acids. V lost 3 bases and J 2 bases, leaving 10 bases between the germline ends. CDR3 loop: CSVDTETNYGYTF. The CDR3 nucleotides are TGCAGCGTTGACACAGAGACAAACTATGGCTACACCTTC.

This clone showed up just once. This chain links TRBV6-5 with TRBJ1-3; D gene uncertain. CDR3 length: 15 amino acids. CDR1 MNHEY and CDR2 SVGAGI come from the germline V gene. V was trimmed by 2 bases and J by 0 bases, leaving 8 bases between them. CDR3 DNA sequence: TGTGCCAGCAGTTACGGAGGAAGCTCTGGAAACACCATATATTTT. It translates to CASSYGGSSGNTIYF.